These 4 T cell receptor beta chains were sequenced from one sample in a study of OX40 agonist ivuxolimab in advanced cancers. Sequencing was performed with immunoSEQ multiplex PCR; in TCRdb, only in-frame clones are kept and a portion is missing. The data show 39,000 or so clones, more than 80% seen once. Sequenced here: CD4+ or CD8+ T cells sorted from blood, sampled in a trial of the OX40 agonist ivuxolimab. Receptors were obtained from an adult with an advanced solid tumor such as melanoma, head and neck, liver or kidney cancer.

V is TRBV9 and J is TRBJ1-4; D is possibly TRBD1 (5 bases). V lost 4 bases to trimming and J lost 4 bases, with 14 bases between them. This CDR3 spans 15 amino acids. Germline CDR1 SGDLS, CDR2 YYNGEE. In DNA, the CDR3 is TGTGCCAGCAGCCCCGGTAGGACATTTAATGAAAAACTGTTTTTT. It encodes CASSPGRTFNEKLFF.

The CDR3 loop reads CAWSGRAGGNEQFF. The CDR3, as DNA: TGTGCCTGGAGTGGGCGCGCCGGAGGGAATGAGCAGTTCTTC. The genes are TRBV30 and TRBJ2-1, with D tentatively TRBD2 (6 bases). The CDR3 covers 14 residues. Trimming pared 1 base from V and 7 bases from J, leaving 14 bases between. The germline V gene encodes CDR1 GTSNPN and CDR2 SVGIG (reference sequence).

The genes are TRBV11-3 and TRBJ2-1; possibly TRBD2 for D (6 bases). V was trimmed by 5 bases and J by 5 bases, leaving 13 bases between them. There are 14 residues in the CDR3. The germline V gene has CDR1 SGHNT and CDR2 YENEEA. The DNA of the CDR3 is TGTGCCAGCAGCCCAGTGCGGGGCAACAATGAGCAGTTCTTC. It is translated as CASSPVRGNNEQFF.

The chain couples TRBV5-6 to TRBJ2-5; D perhaps matches TRBD2 (5 bases). The CDR3 extends over 14 amino acids. Germline CDR1 is SGHDT and CDR2 is YYEEEE. V was pared by 4 bases and J by 3 bases, with 13 bases between. The CDR3 sequence is CASSLPLGEETQYF. DNA for the CDR3: TGTGCCAGCAGCCTACCGCTCGGGGAAGAGACCCAGTACTTC.